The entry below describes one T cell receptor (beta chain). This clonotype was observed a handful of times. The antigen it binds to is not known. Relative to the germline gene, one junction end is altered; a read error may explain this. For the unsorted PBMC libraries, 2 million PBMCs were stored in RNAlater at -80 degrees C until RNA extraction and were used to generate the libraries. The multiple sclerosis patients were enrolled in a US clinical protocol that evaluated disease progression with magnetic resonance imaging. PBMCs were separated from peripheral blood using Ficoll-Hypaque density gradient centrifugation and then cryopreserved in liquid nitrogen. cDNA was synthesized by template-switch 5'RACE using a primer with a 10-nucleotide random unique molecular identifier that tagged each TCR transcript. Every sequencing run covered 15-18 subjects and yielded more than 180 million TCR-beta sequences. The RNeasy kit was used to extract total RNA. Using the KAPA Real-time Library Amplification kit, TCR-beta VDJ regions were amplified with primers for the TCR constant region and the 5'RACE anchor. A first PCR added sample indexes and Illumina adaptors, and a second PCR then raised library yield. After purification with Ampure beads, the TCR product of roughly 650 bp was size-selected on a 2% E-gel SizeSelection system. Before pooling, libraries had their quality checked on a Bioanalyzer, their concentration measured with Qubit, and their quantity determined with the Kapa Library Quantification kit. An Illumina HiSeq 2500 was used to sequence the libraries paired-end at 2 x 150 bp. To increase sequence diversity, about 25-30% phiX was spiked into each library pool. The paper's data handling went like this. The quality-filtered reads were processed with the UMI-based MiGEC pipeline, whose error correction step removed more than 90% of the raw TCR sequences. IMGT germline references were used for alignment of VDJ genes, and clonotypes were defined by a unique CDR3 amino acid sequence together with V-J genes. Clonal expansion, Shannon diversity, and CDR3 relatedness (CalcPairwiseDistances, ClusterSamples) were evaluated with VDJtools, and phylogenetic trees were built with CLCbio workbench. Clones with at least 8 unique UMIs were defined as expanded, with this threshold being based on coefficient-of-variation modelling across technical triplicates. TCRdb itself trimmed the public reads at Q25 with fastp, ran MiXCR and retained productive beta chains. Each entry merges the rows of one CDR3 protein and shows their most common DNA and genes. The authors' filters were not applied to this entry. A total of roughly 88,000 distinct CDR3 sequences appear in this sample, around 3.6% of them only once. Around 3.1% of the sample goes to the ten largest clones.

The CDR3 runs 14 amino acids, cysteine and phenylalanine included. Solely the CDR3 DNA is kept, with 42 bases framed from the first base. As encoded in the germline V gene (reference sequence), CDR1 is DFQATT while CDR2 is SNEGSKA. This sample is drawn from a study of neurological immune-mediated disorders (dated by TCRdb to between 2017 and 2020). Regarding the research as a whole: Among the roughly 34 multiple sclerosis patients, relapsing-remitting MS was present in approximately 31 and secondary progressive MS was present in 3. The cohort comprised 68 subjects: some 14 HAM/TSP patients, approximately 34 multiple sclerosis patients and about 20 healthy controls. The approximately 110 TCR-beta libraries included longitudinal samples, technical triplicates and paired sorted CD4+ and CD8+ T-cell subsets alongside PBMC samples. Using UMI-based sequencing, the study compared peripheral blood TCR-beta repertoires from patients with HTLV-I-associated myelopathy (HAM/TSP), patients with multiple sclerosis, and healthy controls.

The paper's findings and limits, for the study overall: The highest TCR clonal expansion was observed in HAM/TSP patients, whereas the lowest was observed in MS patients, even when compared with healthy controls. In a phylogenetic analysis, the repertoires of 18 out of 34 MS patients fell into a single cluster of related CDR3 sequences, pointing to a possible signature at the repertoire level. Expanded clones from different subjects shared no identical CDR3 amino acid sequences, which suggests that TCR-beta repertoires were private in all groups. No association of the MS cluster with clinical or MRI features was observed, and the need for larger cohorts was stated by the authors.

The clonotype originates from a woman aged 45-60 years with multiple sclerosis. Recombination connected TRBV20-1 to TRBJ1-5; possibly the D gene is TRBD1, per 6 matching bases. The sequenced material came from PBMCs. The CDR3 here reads CSARGGRVYKTQNF. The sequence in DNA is TGCAGTGCTAGAGGGGGGCGGGTTTATAAGACCCAGAATTTT.